The 7 T cell receptor beta chains listed next were all sequenced from one sample in a study of blood T cell repertoires in COVID-19. Libraries were prepared by immunoSEQ multiplex PCR; TCRdb keeps only in-frame clonotypes and omits some of them. Counted here are about 250,000 clones, approximately 83% occurring once; the ten biggest clones make up 3.5% to 5.5%. Material: PBMCs or T cells enriched from blood (not recorded which). These TCRs come from a woman in her twenties or thirties who had recovered from COVID-19.

The chain uses TRBV7-8 and TRBJ1-1; tentative D call: TRBD1 (5 bases). V shed 2 bases and J shed 4 bases, with 17 bases lying between them. The germline V gene encodes CDR1 SGHVS and CDR2 FQNEAQ. This CDR3 has 16 residues. The CDR3 spells CASSLMGNRLGTEAFF. The CDR3 DNA follows: TGTGCCAGCAGCTTAATGGGAAACAGGTTAGGCACTGAAGCTTTCTTT.

This clone has a handful of counts. The chain couples TRBV23-1 to TRBJ1-5; the match to TRBD1 covers 9 bases. TRBV23-1 carries the ORF label, with uncertain function. The length of the CDR3 is 16 residues. The trim removed 4 bases at V and 2 bases at J, leaving 6 bases unmatched. Here the CDR3 reads CASSRPWTGGNQPQHF. The CDR3 bases are TGCGCCAGCAGTCGCCCCTGGACAGGGGGCAATCAGCCCCAGCATTTT.

Concerning this clone: Compared with germline, one end of the junction differs, possibly owing to a read error. This sequence joins TRBV28 and TRBJ2-4; D remains unclear. The V gene's germline CDR1 is MDHEN and CDR2 SYDVKM. The CDR3 sequence is 14 residues long. The CDR3 protein is CASSRASVLSSADF. CDR3 bases: TGTGCCAGCAGTCGAGCAAGCGTGCTCAGCTCCGCGGACTTC.

The chain joins TRBV27 to TRBJ2-7; 7 bases align to TRBD2. The CDR3 loop spans 17 amino acids. The V segment lost 4 bases and the J segment 7 bases; nucleotides outside the gene matches: 19. Germline CDR1 MNHEY, CDR2 SMNVEV (reference sequence). This chain's CDR3 is CASSSGGGGRNGDEQYF. DNA of the CDR3: TGTGCCAGCAGTTCCGGCGGGGGAGGACGGAACGGGGATGAGCAGTACTTC.

The V and J genes are TRBV7-8 and TRBJ2-7, with 8 bases that match TRBD1. The trim removed 5 bases at V and 7 bases at J, leaving 16 bases unmatched. CDR1 is SGHVS, CDR2 FQNEAQ, per germline. The CDR3 extends over 16 amino acids. The CDR3 DNA follows: TGTGCCAGCAGCGAAGGCCGGGGTCAGGGGGCGGTTGAGCAGTACTTC. Translation gives CASSEGRGQGAVEQYF.

V gene TRBV14 combines with J gene TRBJ2-7; D gene unclear. CDR1 and CDR2 from the germline V gene are SGHDN and FVKESK. The CDR3 is made up of 13 amino acids. V lost 6 bases to trimming and J lost 3 bases, with 12 bases between them. In nucleotides, the CDR3 is TGTGCCAGCAGTCCAAGCTACAGCTACGAGCAGTACTTC. Encoded protein: CASSPSYSYEQYF.

This clone has just a few counts. The chain links TRBV7-3 to TRBJ2-2; tentatively, D is TRBD2 (5 bases). This CDR3 has 13 residues. The V gene lost 11 bases and the J gene lost 2 bases, with 12 bases spanning the gap. Germline values: CDR1 SGHTA, CDR2 FQGTGA. CDR3 sequence: CASSGTNTGELFF. The CDR3 nucleotides read TGTGCCTCTTCGGGAACTAACACCGGGGAGCTGTTTTTT.